The source of this T cell receptor (beta chain) is a study of blood T cell repertoires in COVID-19. The V gene's germline CDR1 is SGDLS and CDR2 YYNGEE. V shed 2 bases and J shed 7 bases, with 9 bases lying between them. The CDR3 extends over 13 amino acids. Using immunoSEQ multiplex PCR, the repertoire was profiled, and TCRdb retains in-frame clones only, with some absent. The sample has roughly 200,000 clones; approximately 85% are singletons. Participant age was about 18 to 89 years, and participants resided in 24 US areas. The receptor's source is a man aged 40-55 years who had recovered from COVID-19. The V and J genes are TRBV9 and TRBJ1-4, with D hard to call. Sequenced sample: PBMCs or T cells enriched from blood (not recorded which). The CDR3: CASSVRVGEKLFF. The CDR3, as DNA: TGTGCCAGCAGCGTGAGGGTGGGTGAAAAACTGTTTTTT.